This entry is about one T cell receptor beta chain. Its antigen is not identified. Some clones are missing from TCRdb's copy, which holds only in-frame ones; the method was immunoSEQ multiplex PCR. The profile shows approximately 110,000 clones, around 89% of them singletons. This sample is part of a study of identifying expanded T cells in peripheral blood. The CDR3 loop spans 14 amino acids. The germline V gene encodes CDR1 SGHTA and CDR2 FQGNSA. V lost 1 base and J lost 6, with 11 bases in between. During the collection period, no donor immune events like infections were recorded. The study, taken as a whole, reports: Two-week clone count variance significantly increased as total template count grew. Over approximately two and four weeks, about 15 and 19 clones changed, versus around 1.3 between replicates.

This chain uses TRBV7-2 with TRBJ2-3; D uncertain. The sample was blood. The TCR sequence derives from a person aged 18 to 75 in good health. CDR3 DNA: TGTGCCAGCAGCTTAGTTGGCAATTCGGATACGCAGTATTTT. It translates to CASSLVGNSDTQYF. The whole variable domain, remainder taken from reference TRBV7-2 and TRBJ2-3, is GAGVSQSPSNKVTEKGKDVELRCDPISGHTALYWYRQSLGQGLEFLIYFQGNSAPDKSGLPSDRFSAERTGGSVSTLTIQRTQQEDSAVYLCASSLVGNSDTQYFGPGTRLTVL.